The present entry profiles one T cell receptor beta chain with its context. Assay: immunoSEQ multiplex PCR; the TCRdb copy retains only in-frame clones and omits some. Found here are approximately 84,000 clones, 80% to 90% of them singletons; the top ten hold under 2%. Germline V gene sequence: CDR1 MDHEN, CDR2 SYDVKM. J gave up 1 base and V 8 bases, and 1 base lay outside the gene matches. The CDR3 spans 14 residues. These data are taken from a study of OX40 agonist ivuxolimab in advanced cancers. The sample consisted of CD4+ or CD8+ T cells sorted from blood, taken in a trial of the OX40 agonist ivuxolimab. The clonotype comes from an adult with an advanced solid tumor such as melanoma, head and neck, liver or kidney cancer. This chain uses TRBV28 with TRBJ2-3; the match to TRBD2 covers 12 bases. The CDR3: CASLAGGGTDTQYF. The DNA of the CDR3 is TGTGCCAGCCTAGCGGGGGGGGGCACAGATACGCAGTATTTT. Supplemented by reference TRBV28 and TRBJ2-3, the full variable domain reads DVKVTQSSRYLVKRTGEKVFLECVQDMDHENMFWYRQDPGLGLRLIYFSYDVKMKEKGDIPEGYSVSREKKERFSLILESASTNQTSMYLCASLAGGGTDTQYFGPGTRLTVL.